This T cell receptor (beta chain) emerged from a study of CD8+ T cells in alopecia areata. Study information: Transfer of skin from approximately 6-13-month-old C3H/HeJ graft donors with spontaneous alopecia was made to approximately 7-11-week-old female C3H/HeJ mice.

About this clone: No antigen is known for it. Gene names and germline match the mouse.

Study results and caveats: Scalp repertoires also include resident alphabeta T cells from normal skin.

After isolation, RNA underwent reverse transcription to generate cDNA as the sequencing template. Clones were sequenced by immunoSEQ multiplex PCR, and TCRdb holds only the in-frame ones, with some missing. The profile covers around 110,000 clones, none occurring a single time. The specimen was lesional skin. This TCR was recovered from a C3H/HeJ mouse with alopecia areata. MHC haplotype: H2-k.

CDR3: CASGGTGGAEQFF. Incomplete CDR3 DNA: TGTGCCAGCGGTGGGACTGGGGGTGCT. The chain uses TRBV13-2 and TRBJ2-1, with 10 bases lining up with TRBD2. The read halts 4 residues ahead of the CDR3 end, with the missing end drawn from the germline J gene. Per the germline V gene, CDR1 is NNHNN and CDR2 is SYGAGS (reference sequence). V shed 3 bases and J 6 bases; nucleotides not matched to a gene: 0. This CDR3 spans 13 amino acids.